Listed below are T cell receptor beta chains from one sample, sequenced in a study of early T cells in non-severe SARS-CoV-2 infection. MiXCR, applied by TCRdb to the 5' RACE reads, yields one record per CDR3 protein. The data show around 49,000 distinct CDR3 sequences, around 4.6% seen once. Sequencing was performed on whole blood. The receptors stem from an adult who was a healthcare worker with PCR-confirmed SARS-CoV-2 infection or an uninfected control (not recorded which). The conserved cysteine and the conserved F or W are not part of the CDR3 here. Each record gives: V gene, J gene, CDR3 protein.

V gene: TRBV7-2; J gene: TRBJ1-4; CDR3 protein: ASSLRNRGHGANEKLF
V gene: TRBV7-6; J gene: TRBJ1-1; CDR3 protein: ASSLAGSVEAF
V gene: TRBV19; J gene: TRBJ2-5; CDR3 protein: ASSLRDRGRSETQY
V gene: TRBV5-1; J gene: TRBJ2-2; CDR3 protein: ASSLDGLGTGELF
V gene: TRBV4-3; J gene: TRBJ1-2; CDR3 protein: ASSQDRGNYGYT
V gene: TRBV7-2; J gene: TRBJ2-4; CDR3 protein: ASSSGTGGNIQY
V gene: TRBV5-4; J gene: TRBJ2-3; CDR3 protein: ASSFGLAGTDTQY
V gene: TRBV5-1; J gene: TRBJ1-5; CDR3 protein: ASSLGDRNQPQH
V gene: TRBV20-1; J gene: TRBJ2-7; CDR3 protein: SVEAPGLAGGESEQY
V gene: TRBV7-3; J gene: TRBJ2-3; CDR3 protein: ASSFPGLAGESTDTQY
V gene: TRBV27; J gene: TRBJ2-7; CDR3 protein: ASSSGQAESEQY
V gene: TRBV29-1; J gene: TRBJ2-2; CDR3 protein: SVGVVANTGELF
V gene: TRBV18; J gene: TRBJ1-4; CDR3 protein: ASSPSGVEGEKLF
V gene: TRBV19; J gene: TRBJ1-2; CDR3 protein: ASSVDYGYT
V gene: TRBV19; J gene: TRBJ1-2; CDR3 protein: ASSIAGTGGYGYT
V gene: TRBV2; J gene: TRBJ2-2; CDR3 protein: ASKGQRNTGELF
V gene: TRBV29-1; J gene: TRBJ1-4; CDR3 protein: SAGETDEKLF
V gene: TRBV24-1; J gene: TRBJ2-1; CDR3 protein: ATSDQTSGRARNEQF
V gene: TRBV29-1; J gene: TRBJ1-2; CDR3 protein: SVEDRRSRRSNYGYT
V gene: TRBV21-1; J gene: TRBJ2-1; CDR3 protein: ASSKPLAGNRNEQF
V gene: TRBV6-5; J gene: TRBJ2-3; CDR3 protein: ASSYTRVGTDTQY
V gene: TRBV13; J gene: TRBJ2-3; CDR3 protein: ASSTRVRGSGDTQY
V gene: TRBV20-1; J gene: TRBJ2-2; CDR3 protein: SARGANTGELF
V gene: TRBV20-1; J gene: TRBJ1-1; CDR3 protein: RANGGQGTAQAF
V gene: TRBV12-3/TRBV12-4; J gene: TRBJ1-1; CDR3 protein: ASSYTQATEAF
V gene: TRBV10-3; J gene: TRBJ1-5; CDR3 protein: AISEGTVKGNQPQH
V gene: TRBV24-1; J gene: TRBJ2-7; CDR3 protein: ATSDVDEQY
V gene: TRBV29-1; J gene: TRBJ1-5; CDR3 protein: SVGGYEQPQH
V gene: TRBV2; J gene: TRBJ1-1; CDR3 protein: ASSENGLNTEAF
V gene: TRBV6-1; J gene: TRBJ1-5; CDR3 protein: ASSSSAGNQPQH
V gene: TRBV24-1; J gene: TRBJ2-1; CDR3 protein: ATSDVDREQF
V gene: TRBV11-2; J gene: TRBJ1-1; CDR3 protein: ASSPRGTEKDTEAF
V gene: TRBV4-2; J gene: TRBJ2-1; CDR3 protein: ASSQDYGRGGHEQF
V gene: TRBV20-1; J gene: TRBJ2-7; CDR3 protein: SAAGSTYEQY
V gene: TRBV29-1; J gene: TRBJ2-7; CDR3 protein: SVPGRGYEQY
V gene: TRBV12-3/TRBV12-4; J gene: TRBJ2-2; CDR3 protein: ASTLGLAGVTGELF
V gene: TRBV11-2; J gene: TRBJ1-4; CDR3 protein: ASSLDSWTNEKLF
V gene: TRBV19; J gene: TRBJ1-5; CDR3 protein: ASSITNQPQH
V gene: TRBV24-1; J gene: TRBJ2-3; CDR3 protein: ATSDSTVTSTDTQY
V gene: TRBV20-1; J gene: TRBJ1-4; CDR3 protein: SARSALDSLTNEKLF
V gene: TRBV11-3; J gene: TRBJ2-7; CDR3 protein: ASSPGTSGKYEQY